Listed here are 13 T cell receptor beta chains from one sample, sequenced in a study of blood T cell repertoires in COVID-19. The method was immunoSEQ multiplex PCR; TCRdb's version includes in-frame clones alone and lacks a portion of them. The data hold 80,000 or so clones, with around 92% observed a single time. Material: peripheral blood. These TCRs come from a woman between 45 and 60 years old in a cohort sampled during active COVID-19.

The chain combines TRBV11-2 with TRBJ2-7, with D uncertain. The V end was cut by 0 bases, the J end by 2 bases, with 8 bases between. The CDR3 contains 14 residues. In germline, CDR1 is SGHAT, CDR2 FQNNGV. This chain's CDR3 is CASSLDRLAYEQYF. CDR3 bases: TGTGCCAGCAGCTTAGATCGACTGGCCTACGAGCAGTACTTC.

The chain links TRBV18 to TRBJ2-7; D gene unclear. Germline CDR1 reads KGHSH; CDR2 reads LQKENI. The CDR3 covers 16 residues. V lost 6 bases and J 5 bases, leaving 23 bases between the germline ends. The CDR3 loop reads CASSTTGSAIGDEQYF. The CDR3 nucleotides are TGTGCCAGCTCTACCACGGGTAGTGCGATAGGTGACGAGCAGTACTTC.

CDR3 sequence reads: CASSRDSQTYEQYF. The CDR3 DNA sequence: TGTGCCAGCAGCCGGGACAGCCAAACCTACGAGCAGTACTTC. The chain links TRBV7-9 to TRBJ2-7, with TRBD1 matching 7 bases. CDR1 and CDR2 (germline): SEHNR, FQNEAQ (reference sequence). Trimming cost V 5 bases and J 2 bases; bases outside gene matches: 6. The CDR3 covers 14 residues.

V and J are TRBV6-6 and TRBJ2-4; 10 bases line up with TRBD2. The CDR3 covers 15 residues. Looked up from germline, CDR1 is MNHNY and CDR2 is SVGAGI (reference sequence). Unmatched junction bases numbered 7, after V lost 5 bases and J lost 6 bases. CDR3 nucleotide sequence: TGTGCCAGCAGTCGGCTTAGCGGGAGGAGAAACATTCAGTACTTC. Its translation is CASSRLSGRRNIQYF.

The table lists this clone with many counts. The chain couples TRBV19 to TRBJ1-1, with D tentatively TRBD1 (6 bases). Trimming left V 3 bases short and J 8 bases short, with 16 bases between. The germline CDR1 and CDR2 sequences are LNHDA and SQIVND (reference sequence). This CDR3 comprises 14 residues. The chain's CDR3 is CASSINVRGGEAFF. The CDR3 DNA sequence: TGTGCCAGTAGTATCAATGTTAGGGGGGGCGAAGCTTTCTTT.

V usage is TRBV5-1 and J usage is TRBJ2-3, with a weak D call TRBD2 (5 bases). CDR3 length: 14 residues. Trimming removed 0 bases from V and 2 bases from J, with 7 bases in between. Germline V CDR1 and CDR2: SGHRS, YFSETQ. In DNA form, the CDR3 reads TGCGCCAGCAGCTTGGCGCTAGCCACAGATACGCAGTATTTT. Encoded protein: CASSLALATDTQYF.

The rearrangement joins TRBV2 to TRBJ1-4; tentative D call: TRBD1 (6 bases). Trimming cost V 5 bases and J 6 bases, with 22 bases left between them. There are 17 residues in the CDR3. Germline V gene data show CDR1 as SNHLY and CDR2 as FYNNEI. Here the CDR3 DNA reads TGTGCCAGCAGTCTGACAGGCGTCAGGGGATATGATGAAAAACTGTTTTTT. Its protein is CASSLTGVRGYDEKLFF.

The CDR3 DNA reads TGTGCCAGCAGTCTTAACAGGGTTCTCGAGCAGTACTTC. It is translated as CASSLNRVLEQYF. V gene TRBV2 combines with J gene TRBJ2-7, with D possibly TRBD1 on 6 matching bases. V shed 5 bases and J shed 6 bases, with 14 bases lying between them. The germline gives CDR1 SNHLY, CDR2 FYNNEI. The CDR3 covers 13 residues.

The CDR3 nucleotides are TGTGCCAGTAGTAATTCGGGGGGGGCTGAGCAGTTCTTC. It is translated as CASSNSGGAEQFF. This sequence joins TRBV19 and TRBJ2-1, with 8 bases fitting TRBD2. The CDR3 is 13 residues long. From germline, CDR1 is LNHDA and CDR2 SQIVND (reference sequence). V lost 4 bases and J lost 9; bases outside the gene matches: 5.

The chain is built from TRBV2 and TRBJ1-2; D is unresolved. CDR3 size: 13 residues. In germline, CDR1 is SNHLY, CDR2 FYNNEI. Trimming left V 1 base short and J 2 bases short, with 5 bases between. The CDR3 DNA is TGTGCCAGCAGTGAAGACATGAACTATGGCTACACCTTC. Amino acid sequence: CASSEDMNYGYTF.

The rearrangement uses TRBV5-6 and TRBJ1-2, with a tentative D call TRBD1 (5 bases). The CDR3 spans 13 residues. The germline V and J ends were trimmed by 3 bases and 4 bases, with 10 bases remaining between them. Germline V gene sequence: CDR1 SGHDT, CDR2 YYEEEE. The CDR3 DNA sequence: TGTGCCAGCAGCTACGACAGTTTCTATGGCTACACCTTC. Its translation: CASSYDSFYGYTF.

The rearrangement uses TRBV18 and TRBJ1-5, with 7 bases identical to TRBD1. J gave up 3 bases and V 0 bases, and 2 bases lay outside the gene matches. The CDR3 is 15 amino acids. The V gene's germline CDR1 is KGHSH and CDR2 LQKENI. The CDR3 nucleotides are TGTGCCAGCTCACCACCGGGACAGTTCAATCAGCCCCAGCATTTT. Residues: CASSPPGQFNQPQHF.

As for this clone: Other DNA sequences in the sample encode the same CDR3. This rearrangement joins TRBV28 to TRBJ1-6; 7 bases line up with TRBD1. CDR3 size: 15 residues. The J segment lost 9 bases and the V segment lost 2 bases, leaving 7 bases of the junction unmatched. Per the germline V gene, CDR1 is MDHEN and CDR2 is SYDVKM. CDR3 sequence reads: CASSLRQGSVSPLHF. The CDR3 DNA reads TGTGCCAGCAGTTTAAGACAGGGCTCGGTTTCACCCCTCCACTTT.